These 16 T cell receptor beta chains share one sample of origin, sequenced in a study of T cells in women clearing cervical HPV infection. Measured with immunoSEQ multiplex PCR; TCRdb has only the in-frame clones, and not every one. The listing contains some 46,000 clones. The sample taken for sequencing was blood buffy coat. These receptors came from a woman aged 18 to 75 with a cervical HPV16 infection that either progressed to CIN3+ or cleared (not recorded which).

Comment on this clone: The CDR3 end falls 3 residues outside the read, so it is completed with the germline J gene. The rearrangement joins TRBV19 to TRBJ2-3, with 11 nucleotides matching TRBD1. This CDR3 has 15 amino acids. Looked up from germline, CDR1 is LNHDA and CDR2 is SQIVND (reference sequence). CDR3 bases read: TGTGCCAGTAGCCCGGACAGGGGGCGCGGTCAGCCG. Translated: CASSPDRGRGQP. The full CDR3 protein reads CASSPDRGRGQPQYF. Full variable domain (outside the CDR3, taken from reference TRBV19 and TRBJ2-3): DGGITQSPKYLFRKEGQNVTLSCEQNLNHDAMYWYRQDPGQGLRLIYYSQIVNDFQKGDIAEGYSVSREKKESFPLTVTSAQKNPTAFYLCASSPDRGRGQPQYFGPGTRLTVL.

To note about this clone: The read terminates 3 residues before the CDR3 end, so the remaining end is supplied by the germline J gene. The gene calls are TRBV2 and TRBJ2-2; D gene unclear. Germline values: CDR1 SNHLY, CDR2 FYNNEI. The CDR3 spans 10 residues. V lost 8 bases, J lost 6 bases, and 4 bases lay in between. The covered CDR3 bases are TGTGCCAGCTCGGCCGGGGAG. Translating it yields CASSAGE. The full-length CDR3 reads as CASSAGELFF. The whole variable domain, remainder taken from reference TRBV2 and TRBJ2-2, is EPEVTQTPSHQVTQMGQEVILRCVPISNHLYFYWYRQILGQKVEFLVSFYNNEISEKSEIFDDQFSVERPDGSNFTLKIRSTKLEDSAMYFCASSAGELFFGEGSRLTVL.

A word on this clone: The read terminates 3 residues ahead of where the CDR3 ends, so the germline J gene completes it. The gene calls are TRBV5-1 and TRBJ2-4, with 9 positions matching TRBD1. The CDR3 sequence is 17 residues long. The germline gives CDR1 SGHRS, CDR2 YFSETQ. Trimming took 6 bases from V and 7 from J; bases not matched to a gene: 17. The CDR3 bases that were read are TGCGCCAGCACCTGGGCCGGGACAGGGAGGGGCGATAACATT. This encodes CASTWAGTGRGDNI. The CDR3, in full, reads CASTWAGTGRGDNIQYF.

As concerns this clone: The read halts 3 residues ahead of the CDR3 end, with the missing end drawn from the germline J gene. The gene calls are TRBV5-1 and TRBJ2-1; D is possibly TRBD2 (6 bases). Germline V CDR1 and CDR2: SGHRS, YFSETQ. V lost 4 bases and J 4 bases, leaving 9 bases between the germline ends. The CDR3 sequence is 13 residues long. Incomplete CDR3 DNA: TGCGCCAGCAGCAGAGGGACTTACAATGAG. The encoded protein is CASSRGTYNE. The whole CDR3 sequence reads CASSRGTYNEQFF.

A remark on this clone: The CDR3 is cut off 3 residues early in the read; its end comes from the germline J gene. Other DNA variants within this sample encode the same CDR3. This rearrangement joins TRBV10-3 to TRBJ2-1; D unresolved. This CDR3 has 12 residues. V was pared by 2 bases and J by 5 bases, with 4 bases between. CDR1 ENHRY and CDR2 SYGVKD come from the germline V gene. The sequenced part of the CDR3 DNA is TGTGCCATCAGTGAGCCCAACAATGAG. Translated: CAISEPNNE. The complete CDR3 sequence is CAISEPNNEQFF.

In the case of this clone: The CDR3 extends 3 residues past the end of the read, so its final part is completed from the germline J gene. The chain links TRBV20-1 to TRBJ2-3; 8 nucleotides agree with TRBD1. The CDR3 length is 14 residues. The V gene's germline CDR1 is DFQATT and CDR2 SNEGSKA (reference sequence). With V trimmed by 6 bases and J by 1 base, 6 bases remained unmatched. CDR3 amino acids: CSALRGQGTDTQYF. The sequenced part of the CDR3 DNA is TGCAGTGCCCTCAGGGGGCAGGGCACAGATACG.

The CDR3 protein is CSDMTGMNTEAFF. CDR3 DNA (partial): TGCAGCGACATGACAGGGATGAACACTGAA. The J gene is TRBJ1-1, the V gene TRBV29-1, with TRBD1 matching over 7 bases. The read falls 3 residues short of the CDR3 end, and the missing part is taken from the germline J gene. V trimming: 7 bases; J trimming: 0 bases; junction bases outside the gene matches: 5. This CDR3 spans 13 amino acids. Germline values: CDR1 SQVTM, CDR2 ANQGSEA.

A word on this clone: With the read ending 3 residues before the CDR3 end, the germline J gene is used to fill in that end. The chain combines TRBV6-2 or TRBV6-3 with TRBJ2-4; D not certain. With 5 bases removed from V and 6 bases from J, the gap between germline ends came to 11 bases. Germline V gene lookup returns CDR1 MNHEY and CDR2 SVGEGT. This CDR3 is 13 amino acids long. CDR3 DNA (partial): TGTGCCAGCAGTCCGCCTATGATAAACATT. It is translated as CASSPPMINI. The full CDR3 is CASSPPMINIQYF.

A word on this clone: The CDR3 end falls 3 residues outside the read, so it is completed with the germline J gene. The genes are TRBV7-9 and TRBJ1-6, with 7 bases lining up with TRBD1. J lost 7 bases, V lost 8 bases, and 5 bases had no gene match. This CDR3 region has 13 residues. Per the germline V gene, CDR1 is SEHNR and CDR2 is FQNEAQ (reference sequence). This chain's CDR3 is CASGGQVNSPLHF. The sequenced CDR3 bases are TGTGCCAGCGGTGGACAGGTCAATTCACCC.

Partial CDR3 DNA: TGCGCCAGCAGCCAAGATAGTCAGCGGGACAGACCCTACGAG. Its translation is CASSQDSQRDRPYE. The whole CDR3 protein is CASSQDSQRDRPYEQYF. This chain links TRBV4-1 with TRBJ2-7; the D gene could be TRBD1 or TRBD2 (7 bases each). With the read ending 3 residues before the CDR3 end, the germline J gene is used to fill in that end. Between the trimmed V and J ends, which lost 0 bases and 2 bases, there was a span of 17 bases. The V gene's germline CDR1 is MGHRA and CDR2 YSYEKL. This CDR3 has 17 amino acids.

Comment on this clone: The missing CDR3 end, 3 residues past where the read stops, is filled in from the germline J gene. The chain recombines TRBV20-1 with TRBJ2-7; D call uncertain. The CDR3 spans 16 residues. Germline CDR1 DFQATT, CDR2 SNEGSKA (reference sequence). The V gene lost 3 bases and the J gene lost 2 bases, with 20 bases spanning the gap. The CDR3 DNA, read in part, is TGCAGTGCTAGTGAGTCTCTGAGCGAATACACCTACGAG. Amino acid sequence: CSASESLSEYTYE. The entire CDR3 is CSASESLSEYTYEQYF.

For this clone: From the germline J gene comes the end of the CDR3, since the read stops 3 residues before it. The rearrangement joins TRBV10-3 to TRBJ2-7; no definite D call. This CDR3 comprises 12 residues. In germline, CDR1 is ENHRY, CDR2 SYGVKD. V lost 9 bases, J lost 3 bases, and 12 bases lay in between. CDR3 bases read: TGTGCCATTTCTTCGCAGCGCTACGAG. Protein: CAISSQRYE. The whole CDR3 reads CAISSQRYEQYF.

About this clone itself: The CDR3 extends 3 residues past the end of the read, so its final part is completed from the germline J gene. The chain employs TRBV30 and TRBJ2-2, with D maybe TRBD2 (6 bases). This CDR3 has 17 amino acids. The V end was cut by 3 bases, the J end by 0 bases, with 17 bases between. Looked up from germline, CDR1 is GTSNPN and CDR2 is SVGIG (reference sequence). The CDR3: CAWRDIWGESNTGELFF. CDR3 DNA (partial): TGTGCCTGGAGGGATATTTGGGGGGAGTCGAACACCGGGGAG.

With respect to this clone: The read terminates 3 residues before the CDR3 end, so the remaining end is supplied by the germline J gene. V is TRBV20-1 and J is TRBJ2-3, with 7 bases matching TRBD2. The V gene's germline CDR1 is DFQATT and CDR2 SNEGSKA (reference sequence). This CDR3 comprises 13 residues. J was trimmed by 6 bases and V by 6 bases; bases with no gene match: 9. The chain's CDR3 is CSASGAYGDTQYF. Incomplete CDR3 DNA: TGCAGTGCCAGCGGGGCCTATGGGGATACG.

For this clone: The missing CDR3 end, 3 residues past where the read stops, is filled in from the germline J gene. The V and J genes are TRBV7-9 and TRBJ2-3; TRBD1 aligns across 7 bases. Germline-derived CDR1 and CDR2 are SEHNR and FQNEAQ (reference sequence). The CDR3 loop spans 13 amino acids. Partial CDR3 DNA: TGTGCCAGCAGCCAGGGACAGAATCAGCCG. Amino acids: CASSQGQNQP. The complete CDR3 reads CASSQGQNQPQYF. The full variable domain, completed using reference TRBV7-9 and TRBJ2-3, is DTGVSQNPRHKITKRGQNVTFRCDPISEHNRLYWYRQTLGQGPEFLTYFQNEAQLEKSRLLSDRFSAERPKGSFSTLEIQRTEQGDSAMYLCASSQGQNQPQYFGPGTRLTVL.

Turning to this clone: The CDR3 extends 3 residues past the end of the read, so its final part is completed from the germline J gene. The gene calls are TRBV6-2 or TRBV6-3 and TRBJ2-7, with D perhaps matching TRBD1 (5 bases). V was shortened by 6 bases and J by 3 bases, with 9 bases between the two germline ends. Germline assignment: CDR1 MNHEY and CDR2 SVGEGT. The CDR3 has 12 residues. The part of the CDR3 DNA that was read is TGTGCCAGCAGCTTCGACAGCTACGAG. This encodes CASSFDSYE. The entire CDR3 sequence reads CASSFDSYEQYF.